This T cell receptor beta chain emerged from a study of T cell responses to AZD1222 COVID-19 vaccine. Study-wide results and caveats: Donors, mostly white British, included more females; clonal diversity was possibly underestimated. Reports indicate that nearly half of spike-specific TCRs are directed at unmutated variant regions.

This CDR3 region has 16 residues. Trimming removed 6 bases from V and 0 bases from J, with 17 bases in between. Germline CDR1 SNHLY, CDR2 FYNNEI. Using immunoSEQ multiplex PCR, the repertoire was profiled, and TCRdb retains in-frame clones only, with some absent. This sample has about 86,000 clones, with roughly nine tenths found just once. This clone was picked up a small number of times. Its antigen is as yet unknown. V is TRBV2 and J is TRBJ2-5; D may be TRBD1 or TRBD2 (6 bases each). Source: peripheral blood, taken on day 0 of AZD1222 vaccination. This sequence originates from an adult in good health. CDR3 region: CASRGLRDMYQETQYF. As DNA, the CDR3 is TGTGCCAGCAGGGGACTCCGGGACATGTACCAAGAGACCCAGTACTTC.